The 14 T cell receptor beta chains given below trace back to one sample, sequenced in a study of neurological immune-mediated disorders. TCRdb independently ran MiXCR on the 5' RACE reads; one entry per CDR3 protein. This table has roughly 100,000 distinct CDR3 sequences, less than 14% appearing once. Time point given: longitudinal time-point 3. Sequenced material: PBMCs. These receptors came from a female donor with HTLV-1-associated myelopathy (HAM/TSP).

A few counts support this clonotype. V gene TRBV10-2 combines with J gene TRBJ2-7, with TRBD1 identical over 10 bases. Germline CDR1 and CDR2: WSHSY and SAAADI. The ends lost 6 bases at V and 5 bases at J; junction bases unmatched: 4. The CDR3 spans 13 residues. CDR3 loop: CASRPTGGHEQYF. The CDR3 DNA sequence: TGCGCCAGCAGACCGACAGGGGGCCACGAGCAGTACTTC.

In this sample, this clonotype turned up many times. V usage is TRBV20-1 and J usage is TRBJ1-2; 8 nucleotides align to TRBD1. The CDR3 loop spans 11 amino acids. The V gene's germline CDR1 is DFQATT and CDR2 SNEGSKA (reference sequence). V gave up 6 bases and J gave up 7 bases; unmatched junction bases: 4. CDR3 protein: CSAHDRGGYTF. For the CDR3, the DNA is TGCAGTGCCCACGACAGGGGTGGCTACACCTTC.

This clonotype is a singleton in its sample. The chain has TRBV7-2 and TRBJ1-4, with a weak D call TRBD1 (5 bases). Trimming stripped 2 bases from V and 7 bases from J, with 20 bases between. Germline values: CDR1 SGHTA, CDR2 FQGNSA. The CDR3 loop spans 17 amino acids. The CDR3 nucleotides read TGTGCCAGCAGCTTAACCCACATCGACAGAGACCCTGAAAAACTGTTTTTT. Protein: CASSLTHIDRDPEKLFF.

This clonotype was counted many times. The rearrangement links TRBV3-1 to TRBJ2-3; 11 bases are a match to TRBD2. This CDR3 has 16 residues. The V and J ends lost 1 base and 2 bases, in that order; junction bases with no gene match: 2. The germline CDR1 and CDR2 sequences are LGHDT and YNNKEL (reference sequence). The CDR3 bases are TGTGCCAGCAGCCAAGTGACTAGCGGGGTCACAGATACGCAGTATTTT. Translating it yields CASSQVTSGVTDTQYF.

V gene TRBV7-6 combines with J gene TRBJ2-3, with D perhaps given as TRBD1 or TRBD2 (5 bases each). CDR1 and CDR2 from the germline V gene are SGHVS and FNYEAQ. With 0 bases removed from V and 6 bases from J, the gap between germline ends came to 13 bases. The length of the CDR3 is 15 residues. Written as DNA, the CDR3 is TGTGCCAGCAGCTTAGCGGTCGAGGGGCGGGATACGCAGTATTTT. Translated, it gives CASSLAVEGRDTQYF.

This clonotype was seen repeatedly, ten times or more. This sequence joins TRBV25-1 and TRBJ1-2, with D perhaps matching TRBD1 (5 bases). Looked up from germline, CDR1 is MGHDK and CDR2 is SYGVNS. V lost 6 bases and J lost 1, with 9 bases in between. The CDR3 has 13 amino acids. CDR3 sequence: CASRRGSNYGYTF. DNA of the CDR3: TGTGCCAGCAGGAGGGGCAGTAACTATGGCTACACCTTC.

The sample holds one count of this clonotype. V and J are TRBV20-1 and TRBJ1-2, with a possible D match to TRBD1 (6 bases). V was shortened by 5 bases and J by 3 bases, with 19 bases between the two germline ends. Looked up from germline, CDR1 is DFQATT and CDR2 is SNEGSKA (reference sequence). The CDR3 spans 15 residues. The CDR3 DNA follows: TGCAGTGCTCGAAAGGGGGGGAGTCGAGACTATGGCTACACCTTC. Its translation: CSARKGGSRDYGYTF.

This clonotype has ten or more counts. V and J are TRBV29-1 and TRBJ2-5; the match to TRBD2 covers 8 bases. The CDR3 is 15 residues long. The germline V gene encodes CDR1 SQVTM and CDR2 ANQGSEA. J was trimmed by 4 bases and V by 6 bases; bases with no gene match: 13. The CDR3 nucleotides read TGCAGCGTCTTTTTTCTAGCGGGCCCGGGAGAGACCCAGTACTTC. Protein product: CSVFFLAGPGETQYF.

As to this clonotype: Just one base apart from a much larger clone, this may be a read error. The rearrangement joins TRBV5-1 to TRBJ1-2, with 9 bases lining up with TRBD1. The CDR3 has 14 amino acids. Germline lookup yields CDR1 SGHRS and CDR2 YFSETQ. The CDR3 DNA reads as TGCGCCAGCAGATTGGGGGACAGGGCCGACGGCTACACCTTC. Encoded protein: CASRLGDRADGYTF.

This clonotype was observed at least ten times. The rearrangement joins TRBV5-1 to TRBJ2-7, with TRBD1 matching 9 bases. The CDR3 spans 14 residues. Trimming removed 0 bases from V and 4 bases from J; junction bases left unmatched: 2. Germline V lookup: CDR1 SGHRS, CDR2 YFSETQ. Here the CDR3 DNA reads TGCGCCAGCAGCTTGGAACAGGGGGCTTACGAGCAGTACTTC. Its translation: CASSLEQGAYEQYF. The complete variable domain, with remaining parts taken from reference TRBV5-1 and TRBJ2-7, reads KAGVTQTPRYLIKTRGQQVTLSCSPISGHRSVSWYQQTPGQGLQFLFEYFSETQRNKGNFPGRFSGRQFSNSRSEMNVSTLELGDSALYLCASSLEQGAYEQYFGPGTRLTVT.

This clonotype was observed many times. The V gene is TRBV29-1, the J gene TRBJ2-3; no clear D. The V end was cut by 1 base, the J end by 4 bases, with 9 bases between. Per germline, CDR1 SQVTM and CDR2 ANQGSEA. The CDR3 consists of 13 residues. The CDR3 sequence is CSVEGRTADTQYF. Written as DNA, the CDR3 is TGCAGCGTTGAAGGAAGAACGGCAGATACGCAGTATTTT.

The chain has TRBV15 and TRBJ1-2; the match to TRBD1 covers 8 bases. The CDR3 is 14 amino acids. Germline values: CDR1 LNHNV, CDR2 YYDKDF (reference sequence). J lost 7 bases, V lost 2 bases, and 6 bases had no gene match. The CDR3 region has the DNA TGTGCCACCAGCAGAATACAGGGGGGTGGTGGCTACACCTTC. Amino acid sequence: CATSRIQGGGGYTF. The full variable domain, its missing parts supplied by reference TRBV15 and TRBJ1-2, is DAMVIQNPRYQVTQFGKPVTLSCSQTLNHNVMYWYQQKSSQAPKLLFHYYDKDFNNEADTPDNFQSRRPNTSFCFLDIRSPGLGDTAMYLCATSRIQGGGGYTFGSGTRLTVV.

Many counts were recorded for this clonotype. The chain couples TRBV18 to TRBJ2-1, with D possibly matching TRBD1 (5 bases). The CDR3 has 14 residues. Germline loops: CDR1 KGHSH, CDR2 LQKENI. V was cut by 6 bases and J by 5 bases, with 14 bases left in between. DNA of the CDR3: TGTGCCAGCTCCCTCAGGGTAGGGGACAATGAGCAGTTCTTC. Translated: CASSLRVGDNEQFF.

Ten or more counts support this clonotype. J is TRBJ2-7 and V is TRBV5-5; D may be TRBD2 (5 bases). CDR1 and CDR2 (germline): SGHKS, YYEKEE (reference sequence). V was pared by 4 bases and J by 4 bases, with 21 bases between. The CDR3 extends over 16 amino acids. Here the CDR3 reads CASSPLADAGMYEQYF. The CDR3 region has the DNA TGTGCCAGCAGCCCCCTAGCAGACGCCGGTATGTACGAGCAGTACTTC.